The rows below give T cell receptor beta chains drawn from one sample of a study of blood T cell repertoires in COVID-19. Only in-frame clones appear in the TCRdb table, and some are missing; sequencing was by immunoSEQ multiplex PCR. Found here are approximately 440,000 clones, roughly nine tenths of them singletons; the top ten hold 0.7%. The sample consisted of PBMCs or T cells enriched from blood (not recorded which). These receptors came from a woman younger than 35 who had recovered from COVID-19. CDR3s include the opening cysteine and the closing phenylalanine or tryptophan. D genes are given only for firm matches. Clone size is stated in some rows and not others, as once, few, many or a class when expanded.

D,V,J,size,CDR3,DNA
TRBD1,TRBV23-1,TRBJ1-6,NA,CASSQSSRDRVRRWGNSPLHF,TGCGCCAGCAGTCAATCCTCCCGGGACAGGGTCCGGAGATGGGGTAATTCACCCCTCCACTTT
NA,TRBV2,TRBJ1-4,NA,CASRTLRGEKLFF,TGTGCCAGCAGGACTCTCCGGGGTGAAAAACTGTTTTTT
NA,TRBV11-2,TRBJ2-7,NA,CASSLTPGGRGNEQYF,TGTGCCAGCAGCTTGACCCCCGGGGGGCGTGGAAACGAGCAGTACTTC
TRBD2,TRBV7-3,TRBJ2-3,NA,CASSSSSGVRTDTQYF,TGTGCCAGCAGCTCCTCTAGCGGGGTTCGCACAGATACGCAGTATTTT
NA,TRBV6-6,TRBJ2-1,NA,CASSWGDEQFF,TGTGCCAGCAGTTGGGGAGATGAGCAGTTCTTC
TRBD1,TRBV4-1,TRBJ2-7,once,CASSQPGQRYEQYF,TGCGCCAGCAGCCAACCGGGACAGCGCTACGAGCAGTACTTC
NA,TRBV7-9,TRBJ1-6,NA,CASRPGEVPWTPLHF,TGTGCCAGCAGGCCCGGTGAGGTCCCTTGGACACCCCTCCACTTT
NA,TRBV29-1,TRBJ1-5,once,CSVSPGNGANQPQHF,TGCAGCGTTTCCCCAGGGAATGGGGCTAATCAGCCCCAGCATTTT
NA,TRBV5-1,TRBJ2-2,NA,CASSLLGGAGGELFF,TGCGCCAGCAGCCTTTTAGGAGGGGCCGGCGGGGAGCTGTTTTTT
NA,TRBV3-1/TRBV3-2,TRBJ1-1,NA,CASSHVRVPAFF,TGTGCCAGCAGCCATGTCCGGGTTCCGGCTTTCTTT
NA,TRBV5-4,TRBJ2-5,NA,CASSLAGIQETQYF,TGTGCCAGCAGCTTGGCAGGGATCCAAGAGACCCAGTACTTC
NA,TRBV24-1,TRBJ1-5,NA,CATSAAGARQPQHF,TGTGCCACCAGTGCTGCAGGGGCCAGGCAGCCCCAGCATTTT
TRBD2,TRBV27,TRBJ2-1,NA,CASSTRLRRLAGEGEQFF,TGTGCCAGCAGTACTCGACTCCGTAGACTAGCGGGGGAGGGTGAGCAGTTCTTC
TRBD1,TRBV29-1,TRBJ1-2,NA,CSVGDRGQGYTF,TGCAGCGTTGGGGACAGGGGACAAGGCTACACCTTC